This T cell receptor (beta chain) was found in a study of T cells in Graves' hyperthyroidism and ophthalmopathy. Germline trimming cut 2 bases from V and 5 bases from J; bases unmatched to any gene: 5. Germline V gene data show CDR1 as SGHTA and CDR2 as FQGNSA. CDR3 length equals 14 residues. The investigators amplified TCR beta CDR3 regions from RNA transcripts. Researchers ran a first-round RT-PCR on the TCR CDR3 using the HTBI primer set. Each CDR3 protein is one row after TCRdb ran MiXCR on the multiplex PCR reads. The table lists nearly 600,000 distinct CDR3 sequences, approximately 15% of them singletons.

The sample comprised blood. This receptor was identified in a woman in her thirties with Graves' hyperthyroidism that later progressed to Graves' ophthalmopathy. The chain joins TRBV7-2 to TRBJ2-7, with 8 bases identical to TRBD2. The CDR3 region has the DNA TGTGCCAGCAGCTTAACGGGAGGGAGGCACGAGCAGTACTTC. This encodes CASSLTGGRHEQYF.